These 13 T cell receptor beta chains were sequenced from one sample in a study of blood T cell repertoires in COVID-19. The repertoire was sequenced with immunoSEQ multiplex PCR; TCRdb's copy has only in-frame clones and lacks some. This table has 45,000 to 50,000 clones, more than 75% appearing once. Sequenced sample: peripheral blood. The receptors shown here come from a woman aged 60-75 years with acute or convalescent COVID-19.

The chain couples TRBV5-1 to TRBJ2-7; 7 nucleotides agree with TRBD1. This CDR3 has 14 amino acids. The V and J ends lost 3 bases and 3 bases, in that order; junction bases with no gene match: 6. Germline CDR1 is SGHRS and CDR2 is YFSETQ. CDR3 sequence reads: CASSSNTGDYEQYF. CDR3 DNA sequence: TGCGCCAGCAGCTCAAATACAGGGGACTACGAGCAGTACTTC.

This chain uses TRBV4-2 with TRBJ1-2; D gene uncertain. The CDR3 extends over 16 amino acids. V lost 0 bases and J 0 bases, leaving 11 bases between the germline ends. Germline CDR1 and CDR2: LGHNA and YNFKEQ. The CDR3 DNA follows: TGTGCCAGCAGCCAAGAGGTCAGACAATCTAACTATGGCTACACCTTC. Amino acids: CASSQEVRQSNYGYTF.

The sample holds a few counts of this clone. This chain joins TRBV3-1 (or the pseudogene TRBV3-2) and TRBJ2-6, with 9 bases fitting TRBD2. Looked up from germline, CDR1 is LGHDT and CDR2 is YNNKEL (reference sequence). Losses at the gene ends were 3 bases for V and 0 bases for J; bases not matched to a gene: 9. The CDR3 runs to 19 residues. Here the CDR3 reads CASSHPLAGFSSGANVLTF. In DNA, the CDR3 is TGTGCCAGCAGCCACCCACTAGCGGGTTTTTCCTCTGGGGCCAACGTCCTGACTTTC.

The genes are TRBV27 and TRBJ2-1; 10 bases line up with TRBD2. The J segment lost 3 bases and the V segment lost 3 bases, leaving 2 bases of the junction unmatched. CDR1 is MNHEY and CDR2 is SMNVEV in the germline V gene (reference sequence). This CDR3 is 15 amino acids long. The CDR3 DNA reads as TGTGCCAGCAGTTTCACTAGCGGGATCTACAATGAGCAGTTCTTC. Its translation: CASSFTSGIYNEQFF.

The V call is TRBV4-3, the J call TRBJ2-5; 12 bases agree with TRBD2. Germline CDR1 reads LGHNA; CDR2 reads YSLEER. This CDR3 is 18 amino acids long. The J segment lost 7 bases and the V segment lost 1 base, leaving 13 bases of the junction unmatched. This chain's CDR3 is CASSQGVLLAGGLGTQYF. CDR3 DNA: TGCGCCAGCAGCCAAGGGGTTCTACTAGCGGGAGGTCTGGGGACCCAGTACTTC.

This chain links TRBV6-5 with TRBJ1-5, with 7 bases aligning to TRBD1. This CDR3 has 14 residues. CDR1 is MNHEY and CDR2 is SVGAGI in the germline V gene. The V gene end was trimmed by 7 bases and the J gene end by 2 bases; junction bases not matched to a gene: 5. The CDR3 loop is CASTRQGGNQPQHF. As DNA, the CDR3 is TGTGCCAGCACCCGACAGGGAGGCAATCAGCCCCAGCATTTT.

This chain links TRBV19 with TRBJ1-2; D is perhaps TRBD1 (5 bases). The germline V gene encodes CDR1 LNHDA and CDR2 SQIVND (reference sequence). V was clipped by 7 bases and J by 8 bases, with 17 bases between them. This CDR3 comprises 13 residues. The CDR3 here is CASNPLQGSGYTF. As DNA, the CDR3 is TGTGCCAGTAACCCTCTCCAGGGATCCGGCTACACCTTC.

The gene calls are TRBV6-5 and TRBJ2-2; maybe TRBD1 (5 bases). The germline V gene encodes CDR1 MNHEY and CDR2 SVGAGI. CDR3 length: 15 amino acids. The V gene lost 7 bases and the J gene lost 6 bases, with 18 bases spanning the gap. The CDR3, as DNA: TGTGCCAGCATTCCCGGACATGTCGGTTCCGGGGAGCTGTTTTTT. It specifies CASIPGHVGSGELFF.

The chain is built from TRBV4-3 and TRBJ2-5; 12 bases line up with TRBD2. Germline V gene sequence: CDR1 LGHNA, CDR2 YSLEER. The J segment lost 4 bases and the V segment lost 2 bases, leaving 5 bases of the junction unmatched. The CDR3 is made up of 16 amino acids. In nucleotides, the CDR3 is TGCGCCAGCAGCCAATCCTGGACTAGCGGGGCAGAGACCCAGTACTTC. Its translation is CASSQSWTSGAETQYF.

The chain links TRBV4-2 to TRBJ1-2; D remains ambiguous. This CDR3 is 16 amino acids long. Trimming pared 4 bases from V and 1 base from J, leaving 16 bases between. Germline V gene data show CDR1 as LGHNA and CDR2 as YNFKEQ. CDR3 DNA sequence: TGTGCCAGCAGCCGACGTCCGGGATACTTTAACTATGGCTACACCTTC. Amino acid sequence: CASSRRPGYFNYGYTF.

J is TRBJ1-1 and V is TRBV5-4, with D uncertain. The V and J ends lost 0 bases and 1 base respectively, with 10 bases between them. Looked up from germline, CDR1 is SGHNT and CDR2 is YYREEE (reference sequence). This CDR3 has 15 amino acids. CDR3 DNA sequence: TGTGCCAGCAGCTTGGGGCAACGCACGAACACTGAAGCTTTCTTT. Translated: CASSLGQRTNTEAFF.

The CDR3 region is CASTPLREGNSEQFF. The CDR3 nucleotides are TGTGCCAGCACACCCCTGCGGGAGGGTAACAGTGAGCAGTTCTTC. The J gene is TRBJ2-1, the V gene TRBV5-6; 9 bases map to TRBD2. The CDR3 sequence is 15 residues long. V trimming: 6 bases; J trimming: 9 bases; junction bases outside the gene matches: 13. The V gene's germline CDR1 is SGHDT and CDR2 YYEEEE.

The chain is built from TRBV27 and TRBJ2-1, with TRBD1 matching 9 bases. V trimming: 2 bases; J trimming: 2 bases; junction bases outside the gene matches: 4. Germline V lookup: CDR1 MNHEY, CDR2 SMNVEV (reference sequence). The CDR3 extends over 16 amino acids. CDR3 loop: CASSLTGGIPYNEQFF. CDR3 coding DNA: TGTGCCAGCAGTTTAACAGGGGGCATACCCTACAATGAGCAGTTCTTC.